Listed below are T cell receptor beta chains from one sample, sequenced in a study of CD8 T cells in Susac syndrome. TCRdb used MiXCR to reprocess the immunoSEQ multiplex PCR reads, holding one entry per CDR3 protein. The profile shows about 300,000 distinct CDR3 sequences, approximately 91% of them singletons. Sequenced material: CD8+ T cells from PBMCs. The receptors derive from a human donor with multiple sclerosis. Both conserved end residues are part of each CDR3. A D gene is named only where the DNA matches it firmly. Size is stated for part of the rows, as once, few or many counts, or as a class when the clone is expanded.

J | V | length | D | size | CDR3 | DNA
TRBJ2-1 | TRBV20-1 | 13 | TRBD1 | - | CSARRTGSNEQFF | TGCAGTGCCCGCCGGACAGGGTCGAATGAGCAGTTCTTC
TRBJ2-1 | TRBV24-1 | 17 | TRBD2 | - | CATSDLGTSGTYNEQFF | TGTGCCACCAGTGATTTGGGGACTAGCGGAACCTACAATGAGCAGTTCTTC
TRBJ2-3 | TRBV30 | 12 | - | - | CAWRQGADTQYF | TGTGCCTGGAGGCAGGGAGCAGATACGCAGTATTTT
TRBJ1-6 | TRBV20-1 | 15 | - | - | CSARDPGRTDSPLHF | TGCAGTGCTAGAGATCCCGGGCGTACAGATTCACCCCTCCACTTT
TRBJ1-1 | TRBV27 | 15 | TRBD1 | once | CASSQTGVWDTEAFF | TGTGCCAGCAGTCAGACAGGGGTTTGGGACACTGAAGCTTTCTTT
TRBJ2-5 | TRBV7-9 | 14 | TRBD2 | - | CASRPGGAQETQYF | TGTGCCAGCAGGCCCGGGGGGGCCCAAGAGACCCAGTACTTC
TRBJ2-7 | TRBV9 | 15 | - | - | CASSVGQDSSYEQYF | TGTGCCAGCAGCGTAGGGCAGGACAGCTCCTACGAGCAGTACTTC
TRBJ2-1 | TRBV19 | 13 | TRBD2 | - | CASSGAGVDEQFF | TGTGCCAGTAGCGGAGCGGGAGTCGATGAGCAGTTCTTC
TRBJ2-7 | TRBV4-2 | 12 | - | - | CASRSGYDEQYF | TGTGCCAGCCGATCAGGGTACGACGAGCAGTACTTC
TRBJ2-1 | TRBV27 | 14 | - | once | CASGAGSSYNEQFF | TGTGCCAGCGGGGCAGGGAGCTCCTACAATGAGCAGTTCTTC
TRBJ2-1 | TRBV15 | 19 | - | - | CATSRDVASDRGSYNEQFF | TGTGCCACCAGCAGAGATGTGGCTAGCGACCGGGGCTCCTACAATGAGCAGTTCTTC
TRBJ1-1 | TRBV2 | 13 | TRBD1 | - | CASSVGQGFQAFF | TGTGCCAGCAGTGTTGGACAGGGGTTTCAGGCTTTCTTT
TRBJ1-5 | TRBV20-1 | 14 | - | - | CSARGGEGDQPQHF | TGCAGTGCTAGAGGGGGTGAAGGAGATCAGCCCCAGCATTTT
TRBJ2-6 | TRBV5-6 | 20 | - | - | CASSVVFRGDFDSGANVLTF | TGTGCCAGCTCAGTCGTTTTTAGAGGAGACTTTGACTCTGGGGCCAACGTCCTGACTTTC
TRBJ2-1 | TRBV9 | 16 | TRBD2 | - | CASSVGASGPNNEQFF | TGTGCCAGCAGCGTAGGGGCTAGCGGGCCCAACAATGAGCAGTTCTTC
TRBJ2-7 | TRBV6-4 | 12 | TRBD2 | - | CASERGHYEQYF | TGTGCCAGCGAGCGGGGGCACTACGAGCAGTACTTC
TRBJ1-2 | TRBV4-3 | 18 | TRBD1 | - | CASSQDPPGGQGDYGYTF | TGCGCCAGCAGCCAAGATCCCCCGGGCGGACAGGGAGACTATGGCTACACCTTC
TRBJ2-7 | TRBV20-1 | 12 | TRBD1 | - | CSAPGQVYEQYF | TGCAGTGCTCCGGGACAGGTCTACGAGCAGTACTTC
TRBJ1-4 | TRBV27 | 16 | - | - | CASSPHRVTTNEKLFF | TGTGCCAGCAGTCCTCACAGGGTTACAACTAATGAAAAACTGTTTTTT
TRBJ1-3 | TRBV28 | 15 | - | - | CASSPETGSGNTIYF | TGTGCCAGCAGTCCAGAGACAGGCTCTGGAAACACCATATATTTT
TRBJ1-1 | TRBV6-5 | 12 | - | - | CASSYSGQEAFF | TGTGCCAGCAGTTACAGTGGGCAGGAAGCTTTCTTT
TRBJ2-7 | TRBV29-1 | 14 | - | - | CSVGVEGYPYEQYF | TGCAGCGTTGGAGTAGAGGGCTACCCCTACGAGCAGTACTTC
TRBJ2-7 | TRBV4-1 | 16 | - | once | CASSQGGVGQPYEQYF | TGCGCCAGCAGCCAAGGAGGGGTTGGGCAGCCCTACGAGCAGTACTTC
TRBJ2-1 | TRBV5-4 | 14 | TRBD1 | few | CASSLGDSYNEQFF | TGTGCCAGCAGCTTGGGGGACAGTTACAATGAGCAGTTCTTC
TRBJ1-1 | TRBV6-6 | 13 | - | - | CASSYSGIEEAFF | TGTGCCAGCAGTTACTCGGGGATTGAAGAAGCCTTCTTT
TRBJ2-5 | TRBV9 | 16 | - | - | CASSVEAGLVAETQYF | TGTGCCAGCAGCGTAGAGGCGGGGCTAGTTGCCGAGACCCAGTACTTC